Presented here are 19 T cell receptor beta chains from one specimen sequenced in a study of OX40 agonist ivuxolimab in advanced cancers. The table came from immunoSEQ multiplex PCR; TCRdb's copy has only in-frame clones and leaves some out. This table has about 62,000 clones, 85% to 95% appearing once. This material consisted of CD4+ or CD8+ T cells sorted from blood, taken in a trial of the OX40 agonist ivuxolimab. The receptors originated from an adult with an advanced solid tumor such as melanoma, head and neck, liver or kidney cancer.

This chain links TRBV28 with TRBJ2-1; 7 bases are a match to TRBD1. Germline loops: CDR1 MDHEN, CDR2 SYDVKM. The CDR3 spans 16 residues. Trimming removed 2 bases from V and 2 bases from J; junction bases left unmatched: 6. CDR3 amino acids: CASSLEDRRPYNEQFF. The CDR3 DNA is TGTGCCAGCAGTTTAGAGGACAGGCGACCCTACAATGAGCAGTTCTTC.

CDR3 loop: CASSVWGTGTDTQYF. In nucleotides, the CDR3 is TGTGCCAGCAGCGTATGGGGGACCGGTACAGATACGCAGTATTTT. V gene TRBV9 combines with J gene TRBJ2-3; D possibly matches TRBD1 or TRBD2 (5 bases each). Trimming shortened V by 1 base and J by 3 bases, and 12 bases separated the two germline ends. Looked up from germline, CDR1 is SGDLS and CDR2 is YYNGEE. The CDR3 sequence is 15 residues long.

This sequence joins TRBV4-1 and TRBJ2-7; 8 bases are a match to TRBD2. Germline V lookup: CDR1 MGHRA, CDR2 YSYEKL. This CDR3 is built from 13 residues. V gave up 4 bases and J gave up 4 bases; unmatched junction bases: 3. This CDR3 reads CASSPRGAYEQYF. CDR3 in DNA: TGCGCCAGCAGCCCGCGGGGGGCTTACGAGCAGTACTTC.

The V gene is TRBV27, the J gene TRBJ2-2; D perhaps matches TRBD2 (5 bases). Per germline, CDR1 MNHEY and CDR2 SMNVEV (reference sequence). The CDR3 is 16 residues long. V lost 0 bases and J 7 bases, leaving 15 bases between the germline ends. The DNA for the CDR3 is TGTGCCAGCAGTTTATCGGGTGCTAGCCGCATCGGGGAGCTGTTTTTT. Translation gives CASSLSGASRIGELFF.

In this sample, this clone turned up once. The CDR3: CASSEASGRSGELFF. For the CDR3, the DNA is TGCGCCAGCAGTGAAGCTAGCGGGAGGTCCGGGGAGCTGTTTTTT. The chain has TRBV10-2 and TRBJ2-2; 11 positions match TRBD2. Looked up from germline, CDR1 is WSHSY and CDR2 is SAAADI. There are 15 residues in the CDR3. The trim removed 3 bases at V and 6 bases at J, leaving 3 bases unmatched.

CDR3 amino acids: CASSLEGSGPKLVYEQYF. The DNA of the CDR3 is TGTGCCAGCAGCTTAGAGGGGTCAGGCCCAAAGCTCGTTTACGAGCAGTACTTC. The rearrangement uses TRBV7-9 and TRBJ2-5; maybe TRBD1 (5 bases). The J call may be in error: the DNA end matches TRBJ2-7 better. CDR1 SEHNR and CDR2 FQNEAQ come from the germline V gene (reference sequence). The CDR3 consists of 18 residues.

The CDR3 here is CASSQDWTENYNEQFF. In DNA, the CDR3 is TGCGCCAGCAGCCAAGATTGGACAGAGAACTACAATGAGCAGTTCTTC. V gene TRBV4-1 combines with J gene TRBJ2-1, with a tentative D call TRBD1 (6 bases). This CDR3 contains 16 residues. The V gene lost 0 bases and the J gene lost 3 bases, with 12 bases spanning the gap. Germline CDR1 is MGHRA and CDR2 is YSYEKL.

As to this clone: This clone may be a read error of a much larger clone one base away. The chain employs TRBV28 and TRBJ2-2; 7 nucleotides agree with TRBD1. In germline, CDR1 is MDHEN, CDR2 SYDVKM. Trimming took 5 bases from V and 6 from J; bases not matched to a gene: 9. The CDR3 covers 15 residues. CDR3 protein: CASSQGGTGAGELFF. The CDR3 region has the DNA TGTGCCAGCAGTCAAGGGGGAACAGGGGCCGGGGAGCTGTTTTTT.

This clone was picked up a small number of times. The chain uses TRBV21-1 and TRBJ1-1. TRBV21-1 is noted as a pseudogene. The CDR3 is 14 residues long. CDR3 amino acids: CASSKAPGHGEAFF. DNA for the CDR3: TGTGCCAGCAGCAAAGCCCCGGGGCACGGGGAAGCTTTCTTT.

The gene calls are TRBV16 and TRBJ1-2; weak D call: TRBD1 (5 bases). The CDR3 covers 15 residues. The V gene's germline CDR1 is KGHSY and CDR2 FQNENV. The ends were cut back, 4 bases at V and 8 bases at J, with 20 bases in the middle. CDR3 loop: CASSPPGGILLGYTF. CDR3 nucleotides: TGTGCCAGCAGCCCCCCTGGGGGGATTCTTTTGGGCTACACCTTC.

V usage is TRBV11-2 and J usage is TRBJ2-4; possibly TRBD2 for D (5 bases). Per germline, CDR1 SGHAT and CDR2 FQNNGV. CDR3 length equals 16 residues. Trimming stripped 5 bases from V and 0 bases from J, with 14 bases between. CDR3 in DNA: TGTGCCAGCAGCCCCTGGAGAGGGTTAGCCAAAAACATTCAGTACTTC. Amino acids: CASSPWRGLAKNIQYF.

The chain is built from TRBV7-9 and TRBJ1-1; the D is unclear. CDR3 size: 14 residues. Germline V gene lookup returns CDR1 SEHNR and CDR2 FQNEAQ (reference sequence). V lost 3 bases, J lost 4 bases, and 12 bases lay in between. For the CDR3, the DNA is TGTGCCAGCAGCTTGAAGGTACCCGGCACTGAAGCTTTCTTT. Translated, it gives CASSLKVPGTEAFF. The full variable domain, rest sourced from reference TRBV7-9 and TRBJ1-1, is DTGVSQNPRHKITKRGQNVTFRCDPISEHNRLYWYRQTLGQGPEFLTYFQNEAQLEKSRLLSDRFSAERPKGSFSTLEIQRTEQGDSAMYLCASSLKVPGTEAFFGQGTRLTVV.

V gene TRBV27 combines with J gene TRBJ2-7; D might be TRBD2 (6 bases). Trimming cost V 0 bases and J 2 bases, with 17 bases left between them. The germline gives CDR1 MNHEY, CDR2 SMNVEV (reference sequence). This CDR3 is 17 amino acids long. The CDR3 bases are TGTGCCAGCAGTTTATCCCCCGCGGGATTAGCTACCTACGAGCAGTACTTC. Its protein product is CASSLSPAGLATYEQYF.

V gene TRBV4-1 combines with J gene TRBJ2-1, with a weak D call TRBD2 (5 bases). The length of the CDR3 is 15 residues. V lost 1 base and J lost 1, with 8 bases in between. From germline, CDR1 is MGHRA and CDR2 YSYEKL. The CDR3: CASSQGSGSYNEQFF. Written as DNA, the CDR3 is TGCGCCAGCAGCCAAGGGTCGGGGTCCTACAATGAGCAGTTCTTC.

The chain has TRBV10-3 and TRBJ2-1, with 8 nucleotides matching TRBD2. Germline V gives CDR1 ENHRY, CDR2 SYGVKD. The V segment lost 8 bases and the J segment 9 bases; nucleotides outside the gene matches: 3. The CDR3 is made up of 11 amino acids. The CDR3 sequence: CAIGAGVEQFF. CDR3 DNA sequence: TGTGCCATCGGAGCGGGAGTTGAGCAGTTCTTC.

This chain connects TRBV27 to TRBJ1-1; 7 bases map to TRBD1. Germline values: CDR1 MNHEY, CDR2 SMNVEV (reference sequence). The V gene end was trimmed by 4 bases and the J gene end by 0 bases; junction bases not matched to a gene: 14. The CDR3 contains 18 residues. The CDR3 DNA reads TGTGCCAGCAGTTACAAGTCACCGGGGACAGTTCTGAACACTGAAGCTTTCTTT. Translating it yields CASSYKSPGTVLNTEAFF.

This chain connects TRBV28 to TRBJ1-1, with TRBD1 as a possible D gene (5 bases). CDR3 length: 15 amino acids. CDR1 MDHEN and CDR2 SYDVKM come from the germline V gene. Trimming left V 7 bases short and J 6 bases short, with 21 bases between. The CDR3 bases are TGTGCCAGCACCCTAGCCGCGGGGCTCATGGCTGAAGCTTTCTTT. Translation gives CASTLAAGLMAEAFF.

The rearrangement uses TRBV9 and TRBJ2-1; D possibly corresponds to TRBD1 (6 bases). Trimming shortened V by 0 bases and J by 7 bases, and 11 bases separated the two germline ends. The CDR3 totals 14 residues. Germline V lookup: CDR1 SGDLS, CDR2 YYNGEE. For the CDR3, the DNA is TGTGCCAGCAGCGTAGGCGACAGGCCTAATGAGCAGTTCTTC. It codes for CASSVGDRPNEQFF.

Turning to this clone: Other nucleotide sequences in the sample specify the same CDR3. The chain joins TRBV5-1 to TRBJ2-5, with D tentatively TRBD1 (6 bases). There are 14 residues in the CDR3. CDR1 is SGHRS, CDR2 YFSETQ, per germline. V dropped 5 bases and J dropped 1 base, with 12 bases sitting between them. The CDR3 spells CASSFYRAQETQYF. CDR3 coding DNA: TGCGCCAGCAGTTTCTACAGGGCCCAAGAGACCCAGTACTTC.